What follows describes a single T cell receptor (beta chain). The antigen is unknown. With 4 bases removed from V and 13 bases from J, the gap between germline ends came to 20 bases. Germline values: CDR1 SGHRS, CDR2 YFSETQ. This CDR3 spans 13 amino acids. The entry originates in a study of coeliac disease. About the study: Coeliac patients had active, refractory type I, or gluten-free-diet-controlled disease. Study findings and constraints: According to the authors, this method cannot detect gliadin-specific T cells in an unbiased way. Active celiac intraepithelial and lamina propria samples had lower TRB and TRG clonality than control samples.

The method was immunoSEQ multiplex PCR; TCRdb's version includes in-frame clones alone and lacks a portion of them. The sample lists roughly 3,500 clones, roughly 70% occurring once. Cells were frozen in aliquots of roughly 500,000, and one aliquot per fraction was sequenced. Input material: intraepithelial lymphocytes from the gut. The chain has TRBV5-1 and TRBJ1-2, with D unresolved. This TCR came from a woman aged 55-75 years with active celiac disease. Here the CDR3 DNA reads TGCGCCAGCAGCAAAGAAGGAGGTGCCGGAACCACCTTC. Translating gives CASSKEGGAGTTF.